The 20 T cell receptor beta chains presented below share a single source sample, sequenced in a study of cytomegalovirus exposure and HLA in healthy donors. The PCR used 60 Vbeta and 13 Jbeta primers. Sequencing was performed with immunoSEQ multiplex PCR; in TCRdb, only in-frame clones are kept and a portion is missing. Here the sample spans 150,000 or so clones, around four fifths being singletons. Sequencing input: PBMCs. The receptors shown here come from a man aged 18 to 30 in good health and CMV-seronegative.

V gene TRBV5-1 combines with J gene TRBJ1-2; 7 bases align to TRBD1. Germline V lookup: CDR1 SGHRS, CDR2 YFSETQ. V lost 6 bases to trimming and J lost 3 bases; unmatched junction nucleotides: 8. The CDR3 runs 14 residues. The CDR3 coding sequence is TGCGCCAGCACAACTGACAGGGCCCACTATGGCTACACCTTC. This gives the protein CASTTDRAHYGYTF.

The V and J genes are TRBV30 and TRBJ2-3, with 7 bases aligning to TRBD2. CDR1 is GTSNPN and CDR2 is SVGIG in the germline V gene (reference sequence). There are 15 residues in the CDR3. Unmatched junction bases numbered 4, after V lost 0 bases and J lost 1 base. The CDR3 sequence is CAWSVRAGGTDTQYF. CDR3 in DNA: TGTGCCTGGAGTGTACGGGCGGGGGGCACAGATACGCAGTATTTT.

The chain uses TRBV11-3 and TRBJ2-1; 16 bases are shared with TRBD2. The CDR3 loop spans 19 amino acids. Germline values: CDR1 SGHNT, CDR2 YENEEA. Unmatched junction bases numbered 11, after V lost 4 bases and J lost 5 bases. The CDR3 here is CASSYAGTSGGARNNEQFF. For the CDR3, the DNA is TGTGCCAGCAGCTACGCCGGGACTAGCGGGGGGGCTCGGAACAATGAGCAGTTCTTC. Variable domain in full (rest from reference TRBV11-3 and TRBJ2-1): EAGVVQSPRYKIIEKKQPVAFWCNPISGHNTLYWYLQNLGQGPELLIRYENEEAVDDSQLPKDRFSAERLKGVDSTLKIQPAELGDSAVYLCASSYAGTSGGARNNEQFFGPGTRLTVL.

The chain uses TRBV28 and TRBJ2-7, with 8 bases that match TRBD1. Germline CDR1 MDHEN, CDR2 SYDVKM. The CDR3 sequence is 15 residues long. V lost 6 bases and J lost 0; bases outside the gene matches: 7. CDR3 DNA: TGTGCCAGCAGCCCGGACAGGGCCAGCTCCTACGAGCAGTACTTC. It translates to CASSPDRASSYEQYF.

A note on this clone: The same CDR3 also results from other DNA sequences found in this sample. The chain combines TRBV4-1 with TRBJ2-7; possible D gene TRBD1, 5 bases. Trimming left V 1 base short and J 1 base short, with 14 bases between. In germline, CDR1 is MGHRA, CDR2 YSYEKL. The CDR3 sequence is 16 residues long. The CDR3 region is CASSQGQPTNSYEQYF. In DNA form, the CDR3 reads TGCGCCAGCAGCCAAGGACAGCCAACAAATTCCTACGAGCAGTACTTC.

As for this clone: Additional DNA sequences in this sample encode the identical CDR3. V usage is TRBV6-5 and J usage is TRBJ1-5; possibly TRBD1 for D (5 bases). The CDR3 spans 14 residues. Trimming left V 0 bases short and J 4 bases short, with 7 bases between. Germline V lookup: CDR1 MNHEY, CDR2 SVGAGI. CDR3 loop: CASSYSGGNQPQHF. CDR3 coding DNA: TGTGCCAGCAGTTACTCGGGGGGAAATCAGCCCCAGCATTTT.

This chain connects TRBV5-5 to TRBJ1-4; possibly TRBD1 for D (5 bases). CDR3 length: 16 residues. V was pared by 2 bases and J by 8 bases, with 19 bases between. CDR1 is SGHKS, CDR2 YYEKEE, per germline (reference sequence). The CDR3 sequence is CASSFGGVGIEEKLFF. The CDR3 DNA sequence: TGTGCCAGCAGCTTTGGAGGGGTGGGGATTGAAGAAAAACTGTTTTTT.

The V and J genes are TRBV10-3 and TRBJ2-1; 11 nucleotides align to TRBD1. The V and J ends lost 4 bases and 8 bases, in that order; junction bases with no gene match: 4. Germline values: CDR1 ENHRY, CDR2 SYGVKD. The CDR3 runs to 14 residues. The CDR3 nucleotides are TGTGCCATCAGTGGGACAGGGGGCATGGATGAGCAGTTCTTC. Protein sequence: CAISGTGGMDEQFF.

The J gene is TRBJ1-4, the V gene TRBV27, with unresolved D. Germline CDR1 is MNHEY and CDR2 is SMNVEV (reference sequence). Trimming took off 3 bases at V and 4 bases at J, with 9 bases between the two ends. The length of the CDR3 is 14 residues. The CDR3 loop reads CASSFSPVNEKLFF. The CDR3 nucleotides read TGTGCCAGCAGTTTTTCCCCCGTTAATGAAAAACTGTTTTTT.

CDR3 in amino acids: CASSHDLGQGGNYGYTF. The CDR3 bases are TGTGCCAGCAGCCATGACCTAGGACAGGGGGGGAACTATGGCTACACCTTC. The J gene is TRBJ1-2, the V gene TRBV7-6, with TRBD1 identical over 10 bases. CDR3 size: 17 residues. The germline V gene has CDR1 SGHVS and CDR2 FNYEAQ. Unmatched junction bases numbered 11, after V lost 5 bases and J lost 2 bases. Supplemented by reference TRBV7-6 and TRBJ1-2, the full variable domain reads GAGVSQSPRYKVTKRGQDVALRCDPISGHVSLYWYRQALGQGPEFLTYFNYEAQQDKSGLPNDRFSAERPEGSISTLTIQRTEQRDSAMYRCASSHDLGQGGNYGYTFGSGTRLTVV.

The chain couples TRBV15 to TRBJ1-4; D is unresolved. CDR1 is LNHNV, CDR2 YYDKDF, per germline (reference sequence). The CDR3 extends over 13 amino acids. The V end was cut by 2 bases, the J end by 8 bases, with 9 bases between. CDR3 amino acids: CATSRQAREKLFF. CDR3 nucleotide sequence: TGTGCCACCAGCAGACAGGCCAGGGAAAAACTGTTTTTT.

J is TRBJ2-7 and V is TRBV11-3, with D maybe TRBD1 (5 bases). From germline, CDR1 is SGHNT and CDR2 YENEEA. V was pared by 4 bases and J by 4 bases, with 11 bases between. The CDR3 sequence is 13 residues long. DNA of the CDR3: TGTGCCAGCAGCTATGGGGCCGGGTACGAGCAGTACTTC. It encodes CASSYGAGYEQYF.

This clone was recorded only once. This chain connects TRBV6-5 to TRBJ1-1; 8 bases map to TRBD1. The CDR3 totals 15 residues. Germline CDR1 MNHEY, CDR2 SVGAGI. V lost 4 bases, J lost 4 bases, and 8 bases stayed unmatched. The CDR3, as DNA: TGTGCCAGCAGTTCACCCGGACAGGGCGGCACTGAAGCTTTCTTT. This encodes CASSSPGQGGTEAFF.

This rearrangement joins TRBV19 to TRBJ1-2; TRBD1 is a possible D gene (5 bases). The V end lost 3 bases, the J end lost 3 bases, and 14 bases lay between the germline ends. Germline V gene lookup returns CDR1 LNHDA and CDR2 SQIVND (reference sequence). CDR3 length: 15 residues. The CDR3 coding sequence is TGTGCCAGTAGTATGGGGGGAAAGGTACACTATGGCTACACCTTC. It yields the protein CASSMGGKVHYGYTF.

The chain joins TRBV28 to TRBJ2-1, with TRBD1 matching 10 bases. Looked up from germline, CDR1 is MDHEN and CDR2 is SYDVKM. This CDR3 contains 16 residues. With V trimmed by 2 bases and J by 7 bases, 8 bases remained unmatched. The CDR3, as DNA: TGTGCCAGCAGTTTACCCCCGGGACAGGGGTTGAATGAGCAGTTCTTC. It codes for CASSLPPGQGLNEQFF.

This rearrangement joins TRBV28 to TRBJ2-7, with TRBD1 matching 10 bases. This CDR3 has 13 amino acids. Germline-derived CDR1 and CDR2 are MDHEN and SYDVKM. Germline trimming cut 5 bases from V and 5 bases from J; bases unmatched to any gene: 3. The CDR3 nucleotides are TGTGCCAGCAGTAGGGGACAGGGGAACGAGCAGTACTTC. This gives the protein CASSRGQGNEQYF.

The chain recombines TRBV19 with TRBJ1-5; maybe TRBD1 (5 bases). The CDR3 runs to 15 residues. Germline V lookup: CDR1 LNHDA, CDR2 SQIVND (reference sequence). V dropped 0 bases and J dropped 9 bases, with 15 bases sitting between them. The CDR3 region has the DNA TGTGCCAGTAGTATAGATGCAGGGCACGTTTTGCCCCAGCATTTT. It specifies CASSIDAGHVLPQHF. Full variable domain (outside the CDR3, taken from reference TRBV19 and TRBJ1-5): DGGITQSPKYLFRKEGQNVTLSCEQNLNHDAMYWYRQDPGQGLRLIYYSQIVNDFQKGDIAEGYSVSREKKESFPLTVTSAQKNPTAFYLCASSIDAGHVLPQHFGDGTRLSIL.

Written as DNA, the CDR3 is TGTGCCAGCAGCGCCAGACAGGGGGACGGGGAGCTGTTTTTT. Translation: CASSARQGDGELFF. The chain links TRBV9 to TRBJ2-2; 9 nucleotides line up with TRBD1. V shed 3 bases and J 7 bases; nucleotides not matched to a gene: 4. The CDR3 contains 14 residues. Per the germline V gene, CDR1 is SGDLS and CDR2 is YYNGEE.

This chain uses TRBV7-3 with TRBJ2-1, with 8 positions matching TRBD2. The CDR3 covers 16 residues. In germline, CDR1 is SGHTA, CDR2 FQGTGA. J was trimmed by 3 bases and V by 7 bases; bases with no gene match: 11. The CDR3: CASNIGGLVSYNEQFF. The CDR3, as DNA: TGTGCCAGCAACATAGGGGGACTAGTCAGCTACAATGAGCAGTTCTTC.

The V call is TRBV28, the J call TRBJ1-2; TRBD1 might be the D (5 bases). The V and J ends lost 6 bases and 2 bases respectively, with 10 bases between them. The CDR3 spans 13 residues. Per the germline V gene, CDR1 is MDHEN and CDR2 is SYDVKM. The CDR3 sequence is CASSPGGNYGYTF. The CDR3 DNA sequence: TGTGCCAGCAGCCCCGGGGGAAACTATGGCTACACCTTC.